The present TCR beta chain was sequenced within a study (dated by TCRdb to about 2013). The sequencing machine was an Illumina Genome Analyzer IIx. TCRdb reprocessing: public reads trimmed at Q25 with fastp, clones called with MiXCR, in-frame beta chains kept. Rows are combined by CDR3 protein, so each entry shows the most common genes and DNA. Here the sample has some 15,000 distinct CDR3 sequences; about 35% occur a single time. Roughly 16% of the sample comes from the top ten. There are 12 amino acids in the CDR3, from cysteine to phenylalanine inclusive. The read is trimmed to its CDR3 DNA, 36 bases read in frame from base 1. Relative to germline, V is 6 bases shorter and J is 4 bases shorter, with 10 bases between their ends. CDR1 and CDR2, looked up from the germline V gene, are SQVTM and ANQGSEA. About this clonotype itself: Its antigen has not been determined. No much larger clone exists at a distance of one base, and base qualities are not known.

The chain is made from TRBV29-1 and TRBJ1-3, with no D gene named confidently. The TCR originated in a human donor. Sequenced input: blood. The nucleotide sequence is TGCAGCGTCGGAATAGCGGGAAACACCATATATTTT. Translated, this is CSVGIAGNTIYF.